The present T cell receptor beta chain was sequenced within a study of breast tumors, draining lymph nodes, adjacent tissues (TCRdb year 2016). At the level of the whole study: TCR beta repertoires were compared across tumor, adjacent nontumor tissue and axillary lymph nodes obtained from breast cancer patients. The study aimed to assess the relationships and possible T-cell exchange between tumor, surrounding tissue and draining lymph node repertoires in human breast cancer. What the research found in general, with its limitations: A scenario in which most tumor T cells derive from the lymph node and then expand within tumor tissue was judged to be consistent with the data. Tumor T-cell repertoires showed less diversity than lymph node repertoires and more diversity than nontumor tissue repertoires, and tumor T-cell repertoires showed preferential V and J gene usage. In luminal-like breast cancer, tumor and nontumor tissue repertoires resembled each other significantly more than in basal-like breast cancer. The conclusion that tumor T cells originate in lymph nodes was presented as consistent with a hypothesis rather than as directly demonstrated.

The CDR3 has 13 amino acids, counting the end cysteine and phenylalanine. The CDR3 DNA has 39 bases and is translated from base 1. V loses 6 bases, J loses 2 bases, and the germline ends lie 9 bases apart. The germline V gene supplies CDR1 SNHLY and CDR2 FYNNEI. This clonotype was seen repeatedly, ten times or more. Its antigen is unknown. Base qualities are missing; no much larger clone stands one base away. The run used an Illumina HiSeq 2000. TCR beta chain libraries were generated through multiplex PCR amplification. High-throughput sequencing was used to analyze the amplified TCR beta chain products. The public reads were quality trimmed at Q25 with fastp and then assembled into clones with MiXCR by TCRdb, keeping productive beta chains. Under each unique CDR3 protein, matching rows form one entry showing the most common genes and DNA. For this sample the table gives 85,000 to 130,000 distinct CDR3 sequences, of which roughly 20% were detected only once. The ten largest clones take up roughly 1.2% of the sample.

The lymph node samples were taken from the axillary draining lymph nodes of breast cancer patients. In this chain, TRBV2 is recombined with TRBJ2-3; the D gene assignment is ambiguous. This receptor was identified in a female donor with breast cancer. Some clones in this sample may be carry-over from other donors' samples. Input material: axillary lymph node tissue. Here is the DNA: TGTGCCAGCAGAGGACGCCTCACAGATACGCAGTATTTT. Translated, it reads CASRGRLTDTQYF.